The clone carrying this T cell receptor beta chain appeared a single time. This sample was included in a study of T cell responses to AZD1222 COVID-19 vaccine. The method was immunoSEQ multiplex PCR; TCRdb's version includes in-frame clones alone and lacks a portion of them. Among about 100,000 clones listed, about 88% were seen once. The clonotype originates from an adult in good health. Here the sequenced sample was peripheral blood, taken on day 0 of AZD1222 vaccination.

The CDR3 sequence: CASSEARGGFGYTF. The CDR3 DNA reads TGTGCCAGCAGTGAAGCGCGGGGGGGTTTTGGCTACACCTTC. The chain employs TRBV6-1 and TRBJ1-2; the D gene is possibly TRBD1 (5 bases). V lost 0 bases and J lost 7, with 12 bases in between. The germline gives CDR1 MNHNS, CDR2 SASEGT. The CDR3 sequence is 14 residues long.